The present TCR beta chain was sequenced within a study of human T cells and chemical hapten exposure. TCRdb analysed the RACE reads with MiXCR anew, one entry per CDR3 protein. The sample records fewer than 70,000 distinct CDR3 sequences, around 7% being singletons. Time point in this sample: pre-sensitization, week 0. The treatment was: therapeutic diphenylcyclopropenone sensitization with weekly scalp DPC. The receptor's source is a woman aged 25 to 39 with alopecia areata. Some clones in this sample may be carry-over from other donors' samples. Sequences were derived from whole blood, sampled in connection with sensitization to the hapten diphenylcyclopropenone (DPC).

CDR3 nucleotides: TGTGCCAGCAGCTTACGGGAGGATTCACCCCTCCACTTT. As protein: CASSLREDSPLHF. V and J are TRBV7-2 and TRBJ1-6; D is unclear. CDR3 length: 13 residues. CDR1 is SGHTA and CDR2 is FQGNSA in the germline V gene. V was shortened by 2 bases and J by 8 bases, with 7 bases between the two germline ends.